The source of this TCR beta chain is a study of CD8 T cells in acute hepatitis C reinfection (dated by TCRdb to the early 2020s). For the study in its entirety: The TCRbeta repertoire of CD8+ T cells specific for the HCV NS3-1073 epitope was profiled during acute infection and after viral clearance. Paired acute and follow-up samples were contributed by four spontaneous resolvers.

The meaning of the sample's time point label: naive CD8 control sorted from an acute-time-point sample. Enrolled in the Montreal Hepatitis C Cohort (HEPCO) in Canada, the donors were people who inject drugs, and these donors were followed every 3 months. Acute primary HCV infection was defined as a positive HCV RNA or antibody test that came after a negative test within the prior 24 weeks. CD3, CD8 and CD45RO antibodies were used for surface staining, and dead cells were excluded with an aqua fixable dye. Several spontaneous resolvers, defined by HCV RNA clearance within 24 weeks, were included in the cohort. Negative selection by means of the MACS CD8+ T cell Isolation Kit yielded CD8+ T cells from peripheral blood mononuclear cells recovered from cryopreservation by thawing. Cells were sorted on a BD FACSAria II cell sorter. The germline V gene encodes CDR1 SGHVS and CDR2 FQNEAQ. Reading from cysteine to phenylalanine, the CDR3 counts 11 amino acids. Only CDR3 DNA is held: 33 bases, read in frame from base 1.

The FACS-sorted cells had their genomic DNA extracted, and the commercial immunoSEQ service was used to sequence the TCRbeta chains. In the source study's methods: The repertoire data were analyzed using ImmunoSEQ Analyzer software v3.0 and R v3.5.1. Sequences containing stop codons or out-of-frame rearrangements were removed, so only productive rearrangements were analyzed. The sequencing provider supplied the Simpson diversity, Shannon entropy, CDR3 length and nucleotide addition metrics. Clonotypes were categorized by frequency as dominant, sub-dominant, low or lowest abundance, and clonotypes below 0.1% were excluded from most analyses. A CDR3 amino acid clonotype was called public when found in at least two subjects at a cumulative frequency of at least 0.5%. Entries here come from immuneACCESS through TCRdb and include only in-frame sequences with V and J called. Some clones fail to appear in such tables; in the studies checked, an unresolved V gene covers under half of the shortfall, and the cause of the remainder is unknown. For V, J and clone size, that table is used; D and trimming come from the DNA. The table for this sample lists approximately 40,000 clones; 70% to 90% of them were counted only once. Jointly, the top ten make up 9.5% to 13% of the sample.

Here is what the overall study found, with its caveats: Approximately 13 public clonotypes were found regardless of outcome, and V04-02/J02-02 was used by one public clonotype. TRBV04 and TRBV06 gene families were preferentially used in all groups, and this usage was not explained by overrepresentation in the naive pool. No follow-up repertoires were available for chronically infected subjects, since NS3-1073 specific cells were too rare to be sorted. CDR3 sequences shared with other epitopes were rarely observed, and exact matching may have been limited by differing sequencing approaches. High diversity was observed in NS3-1073 specific repertoires, and no significant differences in diversity were found between acute resolver, follow-up resolver and acute chronic samples. Only the TCRbeta chain was sequenced in bulk, so alphabeta pairing of public clonotypes could not be determined.

About this clone itself: The antigen it binds to is not known. At one end the junction does not follow the germline gene, possibly because of a read error.

This receptor was obtained from a woman aged 18-29 years who spontaneously cleared hepatitis C infection. Sequenced input: naive CD8+ T cells from PBMCs. What the cell subset or site label conveys for this sample: sorted total naive CD45RO-negative CD8+ T cells. The rearranged segments are TRBV7-8 and TRBJ2-7, with the D gene uncertain. The DNA is as follows: TGTGCCAGCAGCTTCTCAAGTCCCGTGTATTTC. Protein translation: CASSFSSPVYF.